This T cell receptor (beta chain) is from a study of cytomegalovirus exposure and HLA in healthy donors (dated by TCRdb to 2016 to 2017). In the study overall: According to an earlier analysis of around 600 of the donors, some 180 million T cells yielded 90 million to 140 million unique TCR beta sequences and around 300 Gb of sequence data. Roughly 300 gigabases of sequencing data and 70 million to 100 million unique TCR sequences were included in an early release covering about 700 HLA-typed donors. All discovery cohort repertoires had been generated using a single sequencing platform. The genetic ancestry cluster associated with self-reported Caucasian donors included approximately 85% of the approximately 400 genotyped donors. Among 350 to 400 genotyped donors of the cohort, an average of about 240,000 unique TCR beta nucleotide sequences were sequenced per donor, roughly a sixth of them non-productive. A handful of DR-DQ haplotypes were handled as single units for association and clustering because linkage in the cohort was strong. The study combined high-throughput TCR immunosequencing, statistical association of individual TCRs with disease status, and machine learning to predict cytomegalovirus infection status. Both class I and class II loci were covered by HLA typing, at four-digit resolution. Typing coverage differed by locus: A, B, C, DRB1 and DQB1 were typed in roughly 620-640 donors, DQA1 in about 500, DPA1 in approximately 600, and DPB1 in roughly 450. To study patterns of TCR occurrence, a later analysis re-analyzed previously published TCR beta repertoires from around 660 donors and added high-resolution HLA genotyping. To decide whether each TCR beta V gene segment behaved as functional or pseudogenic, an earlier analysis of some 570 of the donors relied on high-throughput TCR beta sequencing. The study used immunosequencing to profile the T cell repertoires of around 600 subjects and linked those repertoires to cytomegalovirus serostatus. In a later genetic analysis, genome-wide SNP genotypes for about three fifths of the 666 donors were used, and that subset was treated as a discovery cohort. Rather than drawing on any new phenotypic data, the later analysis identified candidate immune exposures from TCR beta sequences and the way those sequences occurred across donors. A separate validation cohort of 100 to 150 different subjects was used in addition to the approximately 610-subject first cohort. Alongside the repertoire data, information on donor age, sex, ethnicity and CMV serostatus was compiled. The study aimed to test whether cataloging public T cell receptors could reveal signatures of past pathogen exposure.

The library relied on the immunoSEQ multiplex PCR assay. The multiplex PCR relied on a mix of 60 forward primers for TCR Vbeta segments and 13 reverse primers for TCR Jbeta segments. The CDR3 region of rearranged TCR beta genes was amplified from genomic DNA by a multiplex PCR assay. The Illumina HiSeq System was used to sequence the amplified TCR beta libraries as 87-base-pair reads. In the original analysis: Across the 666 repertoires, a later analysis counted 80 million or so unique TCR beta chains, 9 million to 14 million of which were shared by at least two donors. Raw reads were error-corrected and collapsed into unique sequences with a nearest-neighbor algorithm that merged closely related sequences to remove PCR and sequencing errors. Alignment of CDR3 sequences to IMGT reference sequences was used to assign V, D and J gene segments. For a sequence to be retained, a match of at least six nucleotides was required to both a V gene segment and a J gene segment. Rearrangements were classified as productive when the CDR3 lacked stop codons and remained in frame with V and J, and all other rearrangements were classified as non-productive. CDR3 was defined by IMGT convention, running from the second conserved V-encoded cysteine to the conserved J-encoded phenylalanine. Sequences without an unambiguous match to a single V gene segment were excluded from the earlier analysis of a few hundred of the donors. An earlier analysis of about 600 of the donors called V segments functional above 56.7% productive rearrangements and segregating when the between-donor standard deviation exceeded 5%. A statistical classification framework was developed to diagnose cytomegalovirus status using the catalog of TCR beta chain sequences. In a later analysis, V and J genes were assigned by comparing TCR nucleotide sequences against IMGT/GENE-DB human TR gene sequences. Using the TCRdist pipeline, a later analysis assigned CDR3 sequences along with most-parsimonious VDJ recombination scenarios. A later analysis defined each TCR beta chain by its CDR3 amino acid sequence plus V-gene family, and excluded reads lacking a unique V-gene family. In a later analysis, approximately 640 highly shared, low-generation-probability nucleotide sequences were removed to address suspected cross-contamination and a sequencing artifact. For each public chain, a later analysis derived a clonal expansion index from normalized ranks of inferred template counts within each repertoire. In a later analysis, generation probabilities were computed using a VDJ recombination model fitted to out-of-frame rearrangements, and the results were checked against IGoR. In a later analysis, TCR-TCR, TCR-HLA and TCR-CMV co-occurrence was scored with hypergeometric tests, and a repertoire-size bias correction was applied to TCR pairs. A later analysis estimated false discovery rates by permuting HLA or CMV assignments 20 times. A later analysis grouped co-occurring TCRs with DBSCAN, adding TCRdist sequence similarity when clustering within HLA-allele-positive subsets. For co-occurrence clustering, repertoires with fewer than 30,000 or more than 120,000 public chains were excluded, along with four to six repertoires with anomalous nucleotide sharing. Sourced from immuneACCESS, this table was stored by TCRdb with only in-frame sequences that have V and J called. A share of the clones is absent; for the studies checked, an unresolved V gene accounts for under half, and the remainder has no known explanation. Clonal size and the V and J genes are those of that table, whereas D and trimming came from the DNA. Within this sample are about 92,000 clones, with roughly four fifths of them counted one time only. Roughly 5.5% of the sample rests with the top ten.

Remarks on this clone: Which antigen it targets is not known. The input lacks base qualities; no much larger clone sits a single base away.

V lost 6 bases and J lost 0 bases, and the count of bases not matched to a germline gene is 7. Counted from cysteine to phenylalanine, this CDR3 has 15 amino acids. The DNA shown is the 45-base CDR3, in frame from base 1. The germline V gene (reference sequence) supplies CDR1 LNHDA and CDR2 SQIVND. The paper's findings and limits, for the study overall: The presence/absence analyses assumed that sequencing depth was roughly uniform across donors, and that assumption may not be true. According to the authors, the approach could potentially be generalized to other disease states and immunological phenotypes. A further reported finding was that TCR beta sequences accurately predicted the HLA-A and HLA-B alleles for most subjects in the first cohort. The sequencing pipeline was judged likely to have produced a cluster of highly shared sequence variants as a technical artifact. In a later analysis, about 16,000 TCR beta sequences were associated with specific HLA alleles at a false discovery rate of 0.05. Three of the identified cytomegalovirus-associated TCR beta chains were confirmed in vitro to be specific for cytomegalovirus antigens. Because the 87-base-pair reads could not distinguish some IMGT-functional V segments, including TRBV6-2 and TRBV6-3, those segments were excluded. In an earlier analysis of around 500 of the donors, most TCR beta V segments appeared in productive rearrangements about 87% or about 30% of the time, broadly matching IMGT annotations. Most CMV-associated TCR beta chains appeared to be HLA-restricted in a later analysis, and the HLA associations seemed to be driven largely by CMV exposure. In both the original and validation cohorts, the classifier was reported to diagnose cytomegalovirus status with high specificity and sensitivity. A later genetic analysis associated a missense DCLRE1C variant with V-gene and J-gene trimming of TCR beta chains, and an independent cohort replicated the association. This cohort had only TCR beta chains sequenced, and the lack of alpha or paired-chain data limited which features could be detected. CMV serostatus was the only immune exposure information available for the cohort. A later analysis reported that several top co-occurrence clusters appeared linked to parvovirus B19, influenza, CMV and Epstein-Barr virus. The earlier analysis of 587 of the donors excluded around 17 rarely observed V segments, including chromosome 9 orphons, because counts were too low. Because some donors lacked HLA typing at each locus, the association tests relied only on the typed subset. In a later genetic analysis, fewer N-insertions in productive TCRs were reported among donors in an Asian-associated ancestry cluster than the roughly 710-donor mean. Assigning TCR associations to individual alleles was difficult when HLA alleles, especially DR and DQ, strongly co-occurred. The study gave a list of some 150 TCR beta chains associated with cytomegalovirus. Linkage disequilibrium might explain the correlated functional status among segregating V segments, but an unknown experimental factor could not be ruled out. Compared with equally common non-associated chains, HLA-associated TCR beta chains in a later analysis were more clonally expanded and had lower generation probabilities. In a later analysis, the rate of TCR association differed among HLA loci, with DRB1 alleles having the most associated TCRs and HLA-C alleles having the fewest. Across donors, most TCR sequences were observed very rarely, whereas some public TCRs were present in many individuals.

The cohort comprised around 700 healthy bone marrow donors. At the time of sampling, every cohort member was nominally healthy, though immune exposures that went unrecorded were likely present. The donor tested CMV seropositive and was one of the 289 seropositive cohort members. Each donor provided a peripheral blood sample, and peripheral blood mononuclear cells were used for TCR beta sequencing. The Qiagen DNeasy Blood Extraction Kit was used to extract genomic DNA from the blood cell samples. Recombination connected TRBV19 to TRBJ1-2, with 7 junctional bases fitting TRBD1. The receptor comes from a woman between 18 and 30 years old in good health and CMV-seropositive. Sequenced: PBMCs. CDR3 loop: CASRYRDSANYGYTF. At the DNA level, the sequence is TGTGCCAGTAGATACCGGGACAGTGCTAACTATGGCTACACCTTC.